Below, 16 T cell receptor beta chains from the same sample are listed, as sequenced in a study of PD-1 blockade in classical Hodgkin lymphoma. Clones were sequenced by immunoSEQ multiplex PCR, and TCRdb holds only the in-frame ones, with some missing. The sample consists of roughly 68,000 clones, 93% of them appearing once. The time point denotes: newly diagnosed, previously untreated cHL patient sample. Sequencing input: peripheral blood mononuclear cells (PBMCs). The receptors come from a human donor with classical Hodgkin lymphoma.

This chain links TRBV2 with TRBJ2-2, with D unclear. Per germline, CDR1 SNHLY and CDR2 FYNNEI. V lost 8 bases, J lost 7 bases, and 8 bases lay in between. The CDR3 loop spans 11 amino acids. The CDR3 sequence is CASSGFGELFF. The CDR3 DNA sequence: TGTGCCAGCTCAGGATTCGGGGAGCTGTTTTTT. The full variable domain, with the rest looked up from reference TRBV2 and TRBJ2-2, is EPEVTQTPSHQVTQMGQEVILRCVPISNHLYFYWYRQILGQKVEFLVSFYNNEISEKSEIFDDQFSVERPDGSNFTLKIRSTKLEDSAMYFCASSGFGELFFGEGSRLTVL.

This clone was observed a handful of times. The chain carries TRBV9 and TRBJ1-2; D is unclear. The CDR3 consists of 13 residues. The ends were cut back, 0 bases at V and 4 bases at J, with 7 bases in the middle. Germline V CDR1 and CDR2: SGDLS, YYNGEE. CDR3 loop: CASSVGRGYGYTF. The CDR3 bases are TGTGCCAGCAGCGTAGGGAGAGGCTATGGCTACACCTTC.

J is TRBJ2-5 and V is TRBV15, with D unresolved. Trimming took 0 bases from V and 3 from J, leaving 11 bases between them. The CDR3 totals 15 residues. Germline V CDR1 and CDR2: LNHNV, YYDKDF (reference sequence). The CDR3 nucleotides read TGTGCCACCAGCAGAGATCCTTCAGGCGAAGAGACCCAGTACTTC. This sequence encodes CATSRDPSGEETQYF.

The V gene is TRBV11-3, the J gene TRBJ1-1; D not certain. This CDR3 is 13 amino acids long. Trimming took off 3 bases at V and 0 bases at J, with 5 bases between the two ends. The germline CDR1 and CDR2 sequences are SGHNT and YENEEA. The CDR3 DNA reads TGTGCCAGCAGCTTGGAAATGAACACTGAAGCTTTCTTT. Protein: CASSLEMNTEAFF. Together with reference TRBV11-3 and TRBJ1-1, the CDR3 gives the full variable domain: EAGVVQSPRYKIIEKKQPVAFWCNPISGHNTLYWYLQNLGQGPELLIRYENEEAVDDSQLPKDRFSAERLKGVDSTLKIQPAELGDSAVYLCASSLEMNTEAFFGQGTRLTVV.

Only one count was recorded for this clone. The chain couples TRBV6-6 to TRBJ1-1; D unclear. Trimming left V 2 bases short and J 9 bases short, with 7 bases between. Germline CDR1 MNHNY, CDR2 SVGAGI (reference sequence). The CDR3 sequence is 11 residues long. The CDR3, as DNA: TGTGCCAGCAGTTACGGGTTCAAAGCTTTCTTT. Its translation is CASSYGFKAFF.

The gene calls are TRBV19 and TRBJ2-4; no clear D. CDR1 and CDR2 (germline): LNHDA, SQIVND (reference sequence). Trimming cost V 3 bases and J 5 bases, with 11 bases left between them. The CDR3 sequence is 14 residues long. Here the CDR3 DNA reads TGTGCCAGTAGTATTACCCTTCCGGAAAACATTCAGTACTTC. It encodes CASSITLPENIQYF.

CDR3 in DNA: TGTGCCAGCAGAGCAATCTACGAGCAGTACTTC. The encoded protein is CASRAIYEQYF. The chain has TRBV2 and TRBJ2-7; no firm D call. V was trimmed by 6 bases and J by 3 bases, leaving 6 bases between them. This CDR3 region has 11 residues. Germline values: CDR1 SNHLY, CDR2 FYNNEI.

This clone occurred a few times. The J gene is TRBJ1-2, the V gene TRBV6-5; a weak D match, TRBD1 (6 bases). Per germline, CDR1 MNHEY and CDR2 SVGAGI. The germline V and J ends were trimmed by 5 bases and 4 bases, with 11 bases remaining between them. This CDR3 region has 13 residues. CDR3 protein: CASSGRGSYGYTF. Written as DNA, the CDR3 is TGTGCCAGCAGTGGCAGGGGATCCTATGGCTACACCTTC.

The chain couples TRBV7-2 to TRBJ2-7, with D maybe TRBD1 (5 bases). Germline assignment: CDR1 SGHTA and CDR2 FQGNSA. The CDR3 spans 15 residues. V was cut by 5 bases and J by 3 bases, with 17 bases left in between. In DNA, the CDR3 is TGTGCCAGCAGCCCTAGGGGTGGGGATCACTACGAGCAGTACTTC. Translation gives CASSPRGGDHYEQYF. The full variable domain, rest sourced from reference TRBV7-2 and TRBJ2-7, is GAGVSQSPSNKVTEKGKDVELRCDPISGHTALYWYRQSLGQGLEFLIYFQGNSAPDKSGLPSDRFSAERTGGSVSTLTIQRTQQEDSAVYLCASSPRGGDHYEQYFGPGTRLTVT.

V is TRBV5-1 and J is TRBJ2-2; 9 bases line up with TRBD1. Germline trimming cut 5 bases from V and 7 bases from J; bases unmatched to any gene: 9. The CDR3 length is 15 residues. Per germline, CDR1 SGHRS and CDR2 YFSETQ. The CDR3 nucleotides are TGCGCCAGCAGATTTTTACAGGGGGCCGTCGGGGAGCTGTTTTTT. Protein sequence: CASRFLQGAVGELFF.

The chain links TRBV4-3 to TRBJ2-6; the D is unclear. With 1 base removed from V and 1 base from J, the gap between germline ends came to 8 bases. The length of the CDR3 is 16 residues. Per germline, CDR1 LGHNA and CDR2 YSLEER. CDR3 loop: CASSQGVMSGANVLTF. The CDR3 bases are TGCGCCAGCAGCCAAGGGGTAATGTCTGGGGCCAACGTCCTGACTTTC.

The V and J genes are TRBV7-2 and TRBJ2-3; perhaps D is TRBD1 or TRBD2 (5 bases each). The V end lost 1 base, the J end lost 2 bases, and 16 bases lay between the germline ends. The germline V gene has CDR1 SGHTA and CDR2 FQGNSA. There are 17 residues in the CDR3. The CDR3 here is CASSLDWRAGITDTQYF. DNA for the CDR3: TGTGCCAGCAGCTTAGACTGGCGGGCAGGGATCACAGATACGCAGTATTTT.

The chain carries TRBV30 and TRBJ2-7; D unresolved. The V gene's germline CDR1 is GTSNPN and CDR2 SVGIG (reference sequence). V dropped 1 base and J dropped 5 bases, with 6 bases sitting between them. The CDR3 has 11 amino acids. The CDR3 bases are TGTGCCTGGAGTGGGCGGCACGAGCAGTACTTC. Translating it yields CAWSGRHEQYF.

V and J are TRBV6-5 and TRBJ2-7, with 7 positions matching TRBD1. Germline-derived CDR1 and CDR2 are MNHEY and SVGAGI. Trimming cost V 4 bases and J 5 bases; bases outside gene matches: 5. There are 13 residues in the CDR3. CDR3 residues: CASSFRQGHEQYF. CDR3 nucleotides: TGTGCCAGCAGTTTCCGACAGGGCCACGAGCAGTACTTC.

V gene TRBV28 combines with J gene TRBJ1-5; D ambiguous. This CDR3 is 13 amino acids long. Germline V gene data show CDR1 as MDHEN and CDR2 as SYDVKM. V was shortened by 6 bases and J by 3 bases, with 9 bases between the two germline ends. In nucleotides, the CDR3 is TGTGCCAGCAGGAACTACAACAATCAGCCCCAGCATTTT. It encodes CASRNYNNQPQHF.

The chain employs TRBV6-5 and TRBJ1-1; D is uncertain. This CDR3 is built from 14 residues. The V end was cut by 0 bases, the J end by 6 bases, with 11 bases between. The V gene's germline CDR1 is MNHEY and CDR2 SVGAGI. In DNA form, the CDR3 reads TGTGCCAGCAGTTACTCCCCTATTCGAGCTGAAGCTTTCTTT. Protein product: CASSYSPIRAEAFF.